This T cell receptor (beta chain) originates from a study of T-cell memory formation after mild COVID-19. Findings and limits, study-wide: CD4+ contracting clones lay mainly in CM and EM, CD8+ ones in EMRA. A balance of CD4 and CD8 characterized clones contracting day 15 to 85, whereas later expanders leaned CD4+. SARS-CoV-2 specificity of second-wave clones peaking day 37 was unconfirmed. Cross-reactive memory appears to have joined, as suggested by some responding clones showing up in pre-infection memory.

V was cut by 4 bases and J by 6 bases, with 17 bases left in between. Germline V gene data show CDR1 as SGDLS and CDR2 as YYNGEE. The CDR3 consists of 14 residues. About this clonotype itself: Its antigen is unidentified.

TCRdb reprocessed the 5' RACE reads with MiXCR, giving one entry per CDR3 protein. Of under 450,000 distinct CDR3 sequences in the sample, 20% to 25% were seen once. The chain uses TRBV9 and TRBJ2-7, with a possible D match to TRBD2 (7 bases). Sequenced: PBMCs or a T cell subset sorted from them (not recorded which). This TCR came from a man between 18 and 35 years old who had mild COVID-19 (a few samples of this study predate the infection). Cell type and time point are not known. This CDR3 is CASSPPGGSSEQYF. CDR3 nucleotides: TGTGCCAGCAGCCCTCCGGGGGGCAGTAGCGAGCAGTACTTC.